The 7 T cell receptor beta chains presented below share a single source sample, sequenced in a study of blood T cell repertoires in COVID-19. This table comes from immunoSEQ multiplex PCR, and its TCRdb copy is limited to in-frame clones, with some not included. The sample has roughly 290,000 clones, about 83% seen once. The sample was PBMCs or T cells enriched from blood (not recorded which). The receptor set was obtained from a woman between 40 and 55 years old who had recovered from COVID-19.

J is TRBJ2-7 and V is TRBV7-2; possibly TRBD1 for D (7 bases). This CDR3 spans 15 amino acids. Between the trimmed V and J ends, which lost 6 bases and 1 base, there was a span of 16 bases. Germline V gene sequence: CDR1 SGHTA, CDR2 FQGNSA. CDR3 protein: CASRRQGGGSYEQYF. The CDR3 nucleotides are TGTGCCAGCAGGCGACAGGGTGGGGGGTCCTACGAGCAGTACTTC. Full variable domain (remainder filled in from reference TRBV7-2 and TRBJ2-7): GAGVSQSPSNKVTEKGKDVELRCDPISGHTALYWYRQSLGQGLEFLIYFQGNSAPDKSGLPSDRFSAERTGGSVSTLTIQRTQQEDSAVYLCASRRQGGGSYEQYFGPGTRLTVT.

The chain uses TRBV19 and TRBJ2-7, with 9 bases that match TRBD1. J was trimmed by 4 bases and V by 5 bases; bases with no gene match: 9. The CDR3 runs to 15 residues. Germline V gene sequence: CDR1 LNHDA, CDR2 SQIVND (reference sequence). The CDR3, as DNA: TGTGCCAGTAGTCGTGCCGGGACAGGGCCATACGAGCAGTACTTC. This gives the protein CASSRAGTGPYEQYF.

This chain uses TRBV5-1 with TRBJ2-7; 11 bases match TRBD1. Germline V gene data show CDR1 as SGHRS and CDR2 as YFSETQ. The V gene end was trimmed by 3 bases and the J gene end by 3 bases; junction bases not matched to a gene: 5. The CDR3 sequence is 15 residues long. The CDR3 DNA follows: TGCGCCAGCAGCTCGGAGGGGACAGGGGGCTACGAGCAGTACTTC. This sequence encodes CASSSEGTGGYEQYF.

The V and J genes are TRBV6-5 and TRBJ2-6, with TRBD2 as a possible D gene (5 bases). This CDR3 is built from 15 residues. CDR1 is MNHEY and CDR2 is SVGAGI in the germline V gene. Deletions cut 6 bases from V and 4 bases from J, with 13 bases between. This CDR3 is CASSPGGYGANVLTF. The CDR3 region has the DNA TGTGCCAGCAGCCCCGGAGGTTACGGGGCCAACGTCCTGACTTTC.

The chain combines TRBV11-3 with TRBJ2-1, with D perhaps TRBD2 (6 bases). Germline V gene sequence: CDR1 SGHNT, CDR2 YENEEA. The CDR3 is 14 residues long. V lost 1 base to trimming and J lost 8 bases, with 12 bases between them. Here the CDR3 DNA reads TGTGCCAGCAGCTTAGCCGCGGGATCGTATGAGCAGTTCTTC. Translated: CASSLAAGSYEQFF.

This clone has only one observation. The chain is built from TRBV12-5 and TRBJ2-6; D is undetermined. The V gene lost 4 bases and the J gene lost 3 bases, with 13 bases spanning the gap. Germline loops: CDR1 LGHNT, CDR2 FRNRAP. The CDR3 length is 16 residues. The CDR3: CASGWRTVLGANVLTF. The CDR3 DNA sequence: TGTGCTAGTGGTTGGCGAACAGTCCTTGGGGCCAACGTCCTGACTTTC.

This clone was seen a handful of times. The J gene is TRBJ2-1, the V gene TRBV7-3; D possibly corresponds to TRBD1 (7 bases). The CDR3 is made up of 12 amino acids. Trimming cost V 5 bases and J 12 bases, with 14 bases left between them. Germline CDR1 SGHTA, CDR2 FQGTGA. The CDR3 DNA sequence: TGTGCCAGCAGCGACCAGGGGGGACGGCAGTTCTTC. This sequence encodes CASSDQGGRQFF.